This T cell receptor beta chain comes out of a study of CXCR3-negative and CXCR3-positive naive CD8 T cells. Every individual CD8+ T cell subset underwent sorting in triplicate at under 350,000 cells apiece. Study-wide points: TRB CDR3 hydrophobicity was greater in CXCR3-positive naive cells than in CXCR3-negative naive cells. Each naive subset displayed comparably high diversity, whereas memory CD8+ cells displayed much lower diversity.

Germline CDR1 and CDR2: DFQATT and SNEGSKA (reference sequence). There are 13 residues in the CDR3. UMI-tagged TRB cDNA libraries were built via 5' RACE. TCRdb reanalyzed the 5' RACE reads, giving one entry per CDR3 protein sequence and no DNA. In all, the sample yields tens of thousands of distinct CDR3 sequences. Comments on this clonotype: Its antigen is currently unknown.

Sample: naive CXCR3+ CD8+ T cells from blood. As to subset: CD45RO-CCR7+CD27+CD95- naive CD8+ T cells expressing CXCR3 (TNR3+). The sequence was obtained from a human donor in good health. Some clones in this sample may be carry-over from other donors' samples. This chain joins TRBV20-1 and TRBJ2-7; TCRdb outputs TRBD1, but without DNA this stays unchecked. CDR3 amino acids: CSASGTSSYEQYF.